A single T cell receptor beta chain is shown here with its context. Its specificity is unknown. This sample is drawn from a study of T cell responses to AZD1222 COVID-19 vaccine. Study-level points and caveats: Mostly white British, mostly female donors; authors suggested clonal diversity may be underestimated. Vaccine-related CD4 TCRs covered spike, predominating at 160-218 and 743-854.

The repertoire was sequenced with immunoSEQ multiplex PCR; TCRdb's copy has only in-frame clones and lacks some. The sample records roughly 200,000 clones, approximately 93% being singletons. V was shortened by 2 bases and J by 1 base, with 7 bases between the two germline ends. The CDR3 loop spans 14 amino acids. Germline lookup yields CDR1 SGHRS and CDR2 YFSETQ. This chain connects TRBV5-1 to TRBJ2-4; D is unclear. Material: peripheral blood, obtained 28 days after the second AZD1222 dose. The receptor's source is an adult who received the AZD1222 COVID-19 vaccine. The chain's CDR3 is CASSLTTAKNIQYF. In nucleotides, the CDR3 is TGCGCCAGCAGCTTAACGACGGCCAAAAACATTCAGTACTTC.